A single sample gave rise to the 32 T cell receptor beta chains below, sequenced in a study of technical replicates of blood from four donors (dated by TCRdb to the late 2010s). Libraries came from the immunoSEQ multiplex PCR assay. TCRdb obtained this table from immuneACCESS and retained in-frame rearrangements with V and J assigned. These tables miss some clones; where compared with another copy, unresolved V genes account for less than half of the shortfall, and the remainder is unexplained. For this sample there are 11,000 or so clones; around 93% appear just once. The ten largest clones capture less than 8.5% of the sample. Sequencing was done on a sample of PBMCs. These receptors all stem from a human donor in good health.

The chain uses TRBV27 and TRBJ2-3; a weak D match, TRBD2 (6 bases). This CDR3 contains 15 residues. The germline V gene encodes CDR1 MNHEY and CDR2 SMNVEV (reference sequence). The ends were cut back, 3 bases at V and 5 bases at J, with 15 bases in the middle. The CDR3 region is CASSLLPGAVDTQYF. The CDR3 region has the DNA TGTGCCAGCAGTTTGTTGCCGGGAGCGGTAGATACGCAGTATTTT.

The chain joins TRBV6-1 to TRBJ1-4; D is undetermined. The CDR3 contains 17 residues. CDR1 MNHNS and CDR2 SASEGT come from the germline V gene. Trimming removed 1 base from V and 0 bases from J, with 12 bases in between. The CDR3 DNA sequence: TGTGCCAGCAGTGAAGACAGATCAAGGTCAACTAATGAAAAACTGTTTTTT. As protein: CASSEDRSRSTNEKLFF.

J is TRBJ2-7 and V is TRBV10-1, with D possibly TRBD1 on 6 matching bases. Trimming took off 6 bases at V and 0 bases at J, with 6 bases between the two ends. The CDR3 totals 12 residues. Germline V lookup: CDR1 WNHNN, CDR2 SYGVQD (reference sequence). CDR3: CASSRGSYEQYF. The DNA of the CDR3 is TGCGCCAGCAGCAGGGGCTCCTACGAGCAGTACTTC.

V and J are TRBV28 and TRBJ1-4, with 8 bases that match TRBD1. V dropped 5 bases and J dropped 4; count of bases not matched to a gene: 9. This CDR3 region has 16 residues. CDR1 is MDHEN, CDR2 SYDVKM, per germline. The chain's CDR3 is CASSLNRGTSNEKLFF. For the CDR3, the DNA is TGTGCCAGCAGTCTCAACAGGGGGACAAGTAATGAAAAACTGTTTTTT.

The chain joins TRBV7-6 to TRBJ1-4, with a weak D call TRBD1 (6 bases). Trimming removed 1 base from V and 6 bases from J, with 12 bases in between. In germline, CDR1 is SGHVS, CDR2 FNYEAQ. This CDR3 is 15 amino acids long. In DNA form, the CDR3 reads TGTGCCAGCAGCTTAGAAGTGGGGGCCGATGAAAAACTGTTTTTT. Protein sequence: CASSLEVGADEKLFF.

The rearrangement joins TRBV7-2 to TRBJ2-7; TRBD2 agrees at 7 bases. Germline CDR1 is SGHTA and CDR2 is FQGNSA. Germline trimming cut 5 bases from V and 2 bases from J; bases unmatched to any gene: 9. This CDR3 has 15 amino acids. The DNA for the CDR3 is TGTGCCAGCAGCCCCAAAGGGACTACGACCTACGAGCAGTACTTC. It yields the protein CASSPKGTTTYEQYF.

CDR3 region: CASSSSEGKADYGYTF. CDR3 DNA sequence: TGTGCCAGCAGCTCATCCGAGGGAAAGGCTGACTATGGCTACACCTTC. The chain recombines TRBV28 with TRBJ1-2; D remains unclear. V lost 6 bases, J lost 3 bases, and 20 bases lay in between. Germline V lookup: CDR1 MDHEN, CDR2 SYDVKM. CDR3 size: 16 residues.

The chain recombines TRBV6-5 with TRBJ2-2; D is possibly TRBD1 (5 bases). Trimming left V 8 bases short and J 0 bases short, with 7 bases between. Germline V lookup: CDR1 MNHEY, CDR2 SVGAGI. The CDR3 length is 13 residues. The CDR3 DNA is TGTGCCAGCGCAGGGACGAACACCGGGGAGCTGTTTTTT. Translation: CASAGTNTGELFF.

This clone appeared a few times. In nucleotides, the CDR3 is TGCGCCAGCAGCTCCGGGGACAGGTTTCCCTACGAGCAGTACTTC. This gives the protein CASSSGDRFPYEQYF. J is TRBJ2-7 and V is TRBV5-1, with 8 bases lining up with TRBD1. Germline CDR1 and CDR2: SGHRS and YFSETQ. The CDR3 runs 15 residues. The trim removed 3 bases at V and 2 bases at J, leaving 7 bases unmatched.

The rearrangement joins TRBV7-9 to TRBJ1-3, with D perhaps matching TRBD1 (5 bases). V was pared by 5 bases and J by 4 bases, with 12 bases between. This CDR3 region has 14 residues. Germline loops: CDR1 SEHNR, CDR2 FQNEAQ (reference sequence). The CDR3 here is CASSVDSPGNTIYF. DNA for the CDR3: TGTGCCAGCAGCGTTGACAGTCCCGGAAACACCATATATTTT.

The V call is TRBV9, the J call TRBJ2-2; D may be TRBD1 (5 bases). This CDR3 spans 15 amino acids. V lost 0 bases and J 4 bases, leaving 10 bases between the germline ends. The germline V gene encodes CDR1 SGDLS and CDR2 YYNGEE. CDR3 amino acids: CASSVGGRATGELFF. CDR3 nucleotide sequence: TGTGCCAGCAGCGTAGGGGGCAGGGCCACCGGGGAGCTGTTTTTT.

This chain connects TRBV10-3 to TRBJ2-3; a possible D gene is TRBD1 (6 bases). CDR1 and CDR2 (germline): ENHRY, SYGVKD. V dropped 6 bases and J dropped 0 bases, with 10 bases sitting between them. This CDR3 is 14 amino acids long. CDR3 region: CAIRDSASTDTQYF. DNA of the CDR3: TGTGCCATCAGGGACAGTGCTAGCACAGATACGCAGTATTTT.

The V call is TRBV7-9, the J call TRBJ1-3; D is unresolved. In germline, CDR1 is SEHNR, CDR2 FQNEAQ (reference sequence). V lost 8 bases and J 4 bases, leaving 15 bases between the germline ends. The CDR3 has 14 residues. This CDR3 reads CASGREATGNTIYF. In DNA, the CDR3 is TGTGCCAGCGGGAGGGAGGCTACCGGAAACACCATATATTTT.

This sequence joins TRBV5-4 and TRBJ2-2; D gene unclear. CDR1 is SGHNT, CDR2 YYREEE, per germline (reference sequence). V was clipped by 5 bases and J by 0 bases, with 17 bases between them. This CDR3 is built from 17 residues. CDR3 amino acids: CASSTLYGGANTGELFF. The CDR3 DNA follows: TGTGCCAGCAGTACTCTTTACGGCGGAGCGAACACCGGGGAGCTGTTTTTT.

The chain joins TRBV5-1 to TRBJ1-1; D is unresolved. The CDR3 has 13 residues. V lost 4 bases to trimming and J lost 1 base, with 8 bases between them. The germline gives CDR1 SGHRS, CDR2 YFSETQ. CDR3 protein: CASSLQPNTEAFF. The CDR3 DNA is TGCGCCAGCAGCCTACAGCCGAACACTGAAGCTTTCTTT.

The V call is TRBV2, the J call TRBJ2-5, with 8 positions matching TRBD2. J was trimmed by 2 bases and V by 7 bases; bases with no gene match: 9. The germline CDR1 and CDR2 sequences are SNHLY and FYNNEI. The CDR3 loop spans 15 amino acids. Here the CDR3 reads CASKRLANTQETQYF. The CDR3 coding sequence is TGTGCCAGCAAACGACTAGCGAACACTCAAGAGACCCAGTACTTC.

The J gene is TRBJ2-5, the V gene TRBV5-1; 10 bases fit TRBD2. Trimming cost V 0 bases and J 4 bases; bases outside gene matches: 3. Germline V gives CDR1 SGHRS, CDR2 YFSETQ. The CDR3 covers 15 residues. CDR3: CASSLAPSGGETQYF. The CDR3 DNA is TGCGCCAGCAGCTTGGCACCTAGCGGGGGAGAGACCCAGTACTTC.

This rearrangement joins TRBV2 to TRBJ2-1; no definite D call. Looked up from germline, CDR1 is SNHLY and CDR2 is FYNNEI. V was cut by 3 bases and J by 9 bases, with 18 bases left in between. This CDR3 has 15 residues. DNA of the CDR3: TGTGCCAGCAGTGATTCTAGATCGGTAACGGGTGAGCAGTTCTTC. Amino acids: CASSDSRSVTGEQFF.

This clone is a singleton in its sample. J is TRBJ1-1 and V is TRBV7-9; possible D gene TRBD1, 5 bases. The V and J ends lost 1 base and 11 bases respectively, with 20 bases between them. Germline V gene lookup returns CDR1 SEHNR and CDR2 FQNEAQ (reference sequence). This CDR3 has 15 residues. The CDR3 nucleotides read TGTGCCAGCAGCTTAGGGTCGGGAGGGGCAGATTTTGCTTTCTTT. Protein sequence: CASSLGSGGADFAFF.

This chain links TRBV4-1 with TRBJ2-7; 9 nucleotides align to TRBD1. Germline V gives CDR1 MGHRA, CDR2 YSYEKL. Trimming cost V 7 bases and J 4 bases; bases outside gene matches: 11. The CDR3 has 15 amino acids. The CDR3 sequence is CASTFGTGKSYEQYF. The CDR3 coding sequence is TGCGCCAGCACCTTCGGGACAGGGAAGTCGTACGAGCAGTACTTC.

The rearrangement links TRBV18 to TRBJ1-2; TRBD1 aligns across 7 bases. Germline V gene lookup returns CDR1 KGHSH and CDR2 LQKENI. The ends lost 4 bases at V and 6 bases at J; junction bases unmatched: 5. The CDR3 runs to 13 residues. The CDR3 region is CASSLGQADGYTF. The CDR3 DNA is TGTGCCAGCTCACTAGGACAGGCGGATGGCTACACCTTC.

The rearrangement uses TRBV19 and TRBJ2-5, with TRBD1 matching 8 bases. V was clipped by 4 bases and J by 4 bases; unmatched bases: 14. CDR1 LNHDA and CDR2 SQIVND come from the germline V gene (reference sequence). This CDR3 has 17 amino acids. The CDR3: CASSKNGQGGWLETQYF. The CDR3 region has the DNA TGTGCCAGTAGTAAAAACGGACAGGGAGGTTGGTTAGAGACCCAGTACTTC. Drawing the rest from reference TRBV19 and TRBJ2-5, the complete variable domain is DGGITQSPKYLFRKEGQNVTLSCEQNLNHDAMYWYRQDPGQGLRLIYYSQIVNDFQKGDIAEGYSVSREKKESFPLTVTSAQKNPTAFYLCASSKNGQGGWLETQYFGPGTRLLVL.

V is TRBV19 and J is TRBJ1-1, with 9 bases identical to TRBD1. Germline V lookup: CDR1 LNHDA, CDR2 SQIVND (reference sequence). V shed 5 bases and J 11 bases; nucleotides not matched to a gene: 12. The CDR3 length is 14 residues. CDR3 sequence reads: CASSPDRGRSDAFF. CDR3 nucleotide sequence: TGTGCCAGTAGTCCGGACAGGGGCCGTTCAGACGCTTTCTTT.

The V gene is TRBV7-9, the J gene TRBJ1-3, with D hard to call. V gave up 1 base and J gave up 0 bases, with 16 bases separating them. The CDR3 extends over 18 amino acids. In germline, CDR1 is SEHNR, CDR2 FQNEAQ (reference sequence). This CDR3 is CASSLDYALKHSGNTIYF. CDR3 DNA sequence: TGTGCCAGCAGCTTAGATTATGCCCTGAAACACTCTGGAAACACCATATATTTT.

CDR3 protein: CASSPDRDVYEQYF. DNA for the CDR3: TGTGCCAGCAGCCCCGACAGGGACGTATACGAGCAGTACTTC. The V and J genes are TRBV27 and TRBJ2-7; TRBD1 matches at 7 bases. Trimming cost V 6 bases and J 4 bases; bases outside gene matches: 9. The CDR3 contains 14 residues. Germline V gene lookup returns CDR1 MNHEY and CDR2 SMNVEV (reference sequence).

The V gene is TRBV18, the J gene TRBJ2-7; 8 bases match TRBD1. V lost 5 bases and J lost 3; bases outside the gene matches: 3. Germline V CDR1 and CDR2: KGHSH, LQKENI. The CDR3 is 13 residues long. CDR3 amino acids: CASSGQGNYEQYF. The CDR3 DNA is TGTGCCAGCTCAGGACAGGGTAACTACGAGCAGTACTTC.

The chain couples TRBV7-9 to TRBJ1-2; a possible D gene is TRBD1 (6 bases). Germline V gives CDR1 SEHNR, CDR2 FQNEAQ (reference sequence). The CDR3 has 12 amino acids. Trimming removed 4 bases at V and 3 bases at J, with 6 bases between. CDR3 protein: CASSWTDYGYTF. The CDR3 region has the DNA TGTGCCAGCAGCTGGACAGACTATGGCTACACCTTC.

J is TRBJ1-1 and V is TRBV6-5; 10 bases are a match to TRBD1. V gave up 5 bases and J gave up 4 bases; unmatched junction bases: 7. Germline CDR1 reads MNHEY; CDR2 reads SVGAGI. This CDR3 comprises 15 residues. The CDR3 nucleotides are TGTGCCAGCAGTCCGACAGGGGGCGCGGGCACTGAAGCTTTCTTT. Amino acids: CASSPTGGAGTEAFF.

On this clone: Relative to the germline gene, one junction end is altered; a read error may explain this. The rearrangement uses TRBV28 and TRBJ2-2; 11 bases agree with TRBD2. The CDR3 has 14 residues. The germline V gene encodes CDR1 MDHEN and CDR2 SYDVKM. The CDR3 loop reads CIVTSGSNTGELFF. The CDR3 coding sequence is TGCATCGTAACTAGCGGGAGTAACACCGGGGAGCTGTTTTTT.

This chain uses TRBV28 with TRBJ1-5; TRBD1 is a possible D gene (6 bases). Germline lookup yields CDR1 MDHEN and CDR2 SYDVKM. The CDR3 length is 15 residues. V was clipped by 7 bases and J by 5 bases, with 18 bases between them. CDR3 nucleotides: TGTGCCAGCACCCAGGGGCAGGCCTACGATCAGCCCCAGCATTTT. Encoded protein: CASTQGQAYDQPQHF.

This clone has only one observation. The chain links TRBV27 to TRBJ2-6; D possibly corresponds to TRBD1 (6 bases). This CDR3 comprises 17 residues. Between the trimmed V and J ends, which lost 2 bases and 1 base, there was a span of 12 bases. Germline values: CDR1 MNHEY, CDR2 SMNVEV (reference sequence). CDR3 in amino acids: CASSLAGAASGANVLTF. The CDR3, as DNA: TGTGCCAGCAGTTTAGCAGGGGCTGCATCTGGGGCCAACGTCCTGACTTTC. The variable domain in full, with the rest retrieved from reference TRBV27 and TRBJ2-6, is EAQVTQNPRYLITVTGKKLTVTCSQNMNHEYMSWYRQDPGLGLRQIYYSMNVEVTDKGDVPEGYKVSRKEKRNFPLILESPSPNQTSLYFCASSLAGAASGANVLTFGAGSRLTVL.

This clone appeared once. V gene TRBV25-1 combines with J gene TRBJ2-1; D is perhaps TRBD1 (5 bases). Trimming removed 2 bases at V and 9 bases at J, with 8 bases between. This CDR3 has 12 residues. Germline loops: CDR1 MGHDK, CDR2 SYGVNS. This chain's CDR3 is CASSEQGFEQFF. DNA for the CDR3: TGTGCCAGCAGTGAACAGGGTTTTGAGCAGTTCTTC.